These 5 T cell receptor beta chains were all obtained from the same sample, sequenced in a study of blood T cell repertoires in COVID-19. Only in-frame clones appear in the TCRdb table, and some are missing; sequencing was by immunoSEQ multiplex PCR. The sample contains around 50,000 clones, around four fifths of which appear only once. Sequences were obtained from peripheral blood. These receptors came from a human donor in a cohort sampled during active COVID-19.

This chain links TRBV19 with TRBJ1-6, with D perhaps TRBD1 (6 bases). The CDR3 sequence is 15 residues long. The ends were cut back, 2 bases at V and 8 bases at J, with 13 bases in the middle. Germline values: CDR1 LNHDA, CDR2 SQIVND (reference sequence). The CDR3 DNA is TGTGCCAGTAGTATATTGGCAGGGGTAGATTCACCCCTCCACTTT. Translation gives CASSILAGVDSPLHF.

The chain carries TRBV9 and TRBJ1-6; D not resolved. The V gene lost 2 bases and the J gene lost 5 bases, with 8 bases spanning the gap. The CDR3 loop spans 14 amino acids. Germline lookup yields CDR1 SGDLS and CDR2 YYNGEE. The CDR3 DNA is TGTGCCAGCAGCGTGAGACAAAATAATTCACCCCTCCACTTT. Translating gives CASSVRQNNSPLHF.

V usage is TRBV2 and J usage is TRBJ1-2, with 7 bases fitting TRBD1. Trimming took 4 bases from V and 12 from J; bases not matched to a gene: 17. The CDR3 totals 15 residues. CDR1 and CDR2 from the germline V gene are SNHLY and FYNNEI. The CDR3 DNA reads TGTGCCAGCAGTGTGTCAGGGGGAAGACGGTCTTGGGACACCTTC. Translation: CASSVSGGRRSWDTF.

This chain joins TRBV30 and TRBJ2-7; D possibly corresponds to TRBD2 (6 bases). Germline CDR1 GTSNPN, CDR2 SVGIG (reference sequence). V was shortened by 7 bases and J by 0 bases, with 16 bases between the two germline ends. The CDR3 loop spans 14 amino acids. CDR3 DNA sequence: TGTGCCTCGCGGGGTGACGGTAGCTCCTACGAGCAGTACTTC. Translating it yields CASRGDGSSYEQYF.

V is TRBV27 and J is TRBJ2-3; possibly TRBD2 for D (5 bases). Germline V gives CDR1 MNHEY, CDR2 SMNVEV (reference sequence). The CDR3 loop spans 16 amino acids. V lost 3 bases, J lost 0 bases, and 13 bases lay in between. The CDR3 protein is CASSFLGASSTDTQYF. The CDR3 DNA follows: TGTGCCAGCAGTTTCCTGGGAGCTTCTAGCACAGATACGCAGTATTTT.